This TCR beta chain appears in the sequencing data of a study of blood T cell repertoires in COVID-19. Study details: COVID-19 samples collected from the United States, Italy and Spain covered acute and convalescent phases. From T cells, B-cell-depleted T cells, or PBMCs came the material, which was cDNA or gDNA.

For this clone: Additional DNA sequences in this sample encode the identical CDR3.

Original data processing: Amplification from reference gene primers served as the basis for estimated nucleated cell counts. TCRdb's copy holds only in-frame clones and misses some; the assay was immunoSEQ multiplex PCR. V and J calls and clone size follow that table, whereas D and trimming were derived from the DNA. The table has about 140,000 clones, 88% seen once. The source is a man aged 45-60 years with active or convalescent COVID-19. Sequences were obtained from peripheral blood.

DNA of the CDR3: TGTGCCACCAGTGATGTGACTAGCGGGAGGGCGTATGAGCAGTTCTTC. The encoded protein is CATSDVTSGRAYEQFF. The chain couples TRBV24-1 to TRBJ2-1; 14 bases align to TRBD2. Germline CDR1 KGHDR, CDR2 SFDVKD. This CDR3 spans 16 amino acids. The V and J ends lost 3 bases and 8 bases, in that order; junction bases with no gene match: 5.